Listed below are T cell receptor beta chains from one sample, sequenced in a study of graft-versus-host responses after intestinal transplantation. Profiling relied on immunoSEQ multiplex PCR, and the TCRdb table lists in-frame clones only, not all of them. The sample has 75,000 to 95,000 clones, 80% to 95% seen once. Antigens for these TCRs are unknown. The source material was unstimulated CD4+ T cells sorted from spleen or lymph node cells, sampled before transplant. Every receptor here comes from a human donor who was the organ donor for an intestinal transplant. CDR3s include the opening cysteine and the closing phenylalanine or tryptophan. D genes are given only for firm matches. Rows give clone size only sometimes, using once, few, many, or a class for an expanded clone.

v_call	clone_size	d_call	j_call	cdr3_nt	cdr3_aa
TRBV7-9	-	-	TRBJ1-2	TGTGCCAGCAGCTTAGTCAGGGGCTCTGGCTACACCTTC	CASSLVRGSGYTF
TRBV7-2	-	-	TRBJ1-4	TGTGCCAGCAGCTTGAGGGGGGGGAGAGCCACAACTAATGAAAAACTGTTTTTT	CASSLRGGRATTNEKLFF
TRBV6-1	few	TRBD2	TRBJ2-4	TGTGCCAGCAGCGGAAGGGAGGGAGCCAAAAACATTCAGTACTTC	CASSGREGAKNIQYF
TRBV19	-	-	TRBJ2-7	TGTGCCAGTAGTATTTTGGGCTTTTCTAAATGGCAGTACTTC	CASSILGFSKWQYF
TRBV13	-	TRBD2	TRBJ2-3	TGTGCCAGCAGCCCCCCCACTAGCGGGGGAACATTAAGCACAGATACGCAGTATTTT	CASSPPTSGGTLSTDTQYF
TRBV4-1	-	-	TRBJ1-2	TGCGCCAGCAGCCGTATCCCTAACTATGGCTACACCTTC	CASSRIPNYGYTF
TRBV2	-	-	TRBJ1-3	TGTGCCAGCAGTGGGCAGTCTGGAAACACCATATATTTT	CASSGQSGNTIYF
TRBV7-6	-	TRBD2	TRBJ2-5	TGTGCCAGCAGCTACCTTCGGACTAGCGGGGGGTGGCACCAAGAGACCCAGTACTTC	CASSYLRTSGGWHQETQYF
TRBV10-3	-	-	TRBJ2-5	TGTGCCAGCCGGACAGGAGGGGGACAAGGTGCCCAGTACTTC	CASRTGGGQGAQYF
TRBV11-2	-	-	TRBJ2-1	TGTGCCAGCAGACAAACCCGGGACTCCCATGAGCAGTTCTTC	CASRQTRDSHEQFF
TRBV18	-	TRBD2	TRBJ2-7	TGTGCCAGCTCACCGGGAACTAGCGGGGCCTACGAGCAGTACTTC	CASSPGTSGAYEQYF
TRBV19	-	TRBD1	TRBJ1-3	TGTGCCAGTAGTCCCCTTGGACAGGGCTCTGGAAACACCATATATTTT	CASSPLGQGSGNTIYF
TRBV10-3	once	-	TRBJ2-1	TGTGCCATCAGTGGTGGGAGTTACAATGAGCAGTTCTTC	CAISGGSYNEQFF
TRBV5-1	-	TRBD2	TRBJ2-3	TGCGCCAGCAGCTTTATAGCGGGAGGCCCAGATACGCAGTATTTT	CASSFIAGGPDTQYF
TRBV5-1	-	-	TRBJ2-1	TGCGCCAGCAGCTTCTTAGCGGAGCCTTACAATGAGCAGTTCTTC	CASSFLAEPYNEQFF
TRBV6-6	-	-	TRBJ1-4	TGTGCCAGCAGTTCCCAGACAACTAATGAAAAACTGTTTTTT	CASSSQTTNEKLFF
TRBV5-4	-	-	TRBJ2-1	TGTGCCAGCAGCTCCGGTTCCGATGAGCAGTTCTTC	CASSSGSDEQFF
TRBV11-2	-	-	TRBJ1-4	TGTGCCAGCAGCTTAGCAGGGGCAACTAATGAAAAACTGTTTTTT	CASSLAGATNEKLFF
TRBV7-7	-	-	TRBJ2-3	TGTGCTAGCAGCTTAGGGCACAGGGTAGATACGCAGTATTTT	CASSLGHRVDTQYF
TRBV27	-	TRBD2	TRBJ2-3	TGTGCCAGCAGTTCAAACCGACTAGCGGGGGCCTTCACTCATACGCAGTATTTT	CASSSNRLAGAFTHTQYF
TRBV7-9	-	-	TRBJ2-7	TGTGCCAGCAGCTTTGGCAGGGGAGTAAACTACGAGCAGTACTTC	CASSFGRGVNYEQYF
TRBV25-1	-	-	TRBJ2-6	TGTGCCAGCAGTACAAACCCGTCGGGAGGGGCCAACGTCCTGACTTTC	CASSTNPSGGANVLTF
TRBV14	-	TRBD1	TRBJ1-5	TGTGCCAGCAGCCAAGCTCAGGGGGGTCGCAATCAGCCCCAGCATTTT	CASSQAQGGRNQPQHF
TRBV5-4	-	TRBD2	TRBJ2-1	TGTGCCAGCAGCTCGGGACTAGCGGGTTCCAATGAGCAGTTCTTC	CASSSGLAGSNEQFF
TRBV25-1	-	-	TRBJ1-4	TGTGCCAGCAGTGATTCAGGGGATGAAAAACTGTTTTTT	CASSDSGDEKLFF
TRBV19	-	TRBD2	TRBJ2-1	TGTGCCAGTAGTTTGACCGGGACTAGCGCTAATTACAATGAGCAGTTCTTC	CASSLTGTSANYNEQFF
TRBV20-1	-	-	TRBJ2-1	TGCAGTGCTAGCCCTAGCAATGAGCAGTTCTTC	CSASPSNEQFF
TRBV6-6	few	TRBD2	TRBJ2-2	TGTGCCAGCAGAACTAGCGCGGGGACCGGGGAGCTGTTTTTT	CASRTSAGTGELFF
TRBV2	-	TRBD1	TRBJ1-2	TGTGCCAGCATTCCGGGACAGTATGGCTACACCTTC	CASIPGQYGYTF
TRBV28	-	-	TRBJ1-2	TGTGCCAGCAGTGACGGAGGGGTAATGTATGGCTACACCTTC	CASSDGGVMYGYTF
TRBV2	-	-	TRBJ2-2	TGTGCCAGCAGACTAGAGAACACCGGGGAGCTGTTTTTT	CASRLENTGELFF
TRBV21-1	-	-	TRBJ1-2	TGTGCCAGCAGCAAAGCGATCTGGGACAGGGGTCTTTTTTCTAACTATGGCTACACCTTC	CASSKAIWDRGLFSNYGYTF
TRBV27	-	TRBD1	TRBJ1-6	TGTGCCAGCAGGCCAGGGGGCAATTCACCCCTCCACTTT	CASRPGGNSPLHF
TRBV7-9	-	TRBD1	TRBJ1-2	TGTGCCAGCAGCTTAGAGGGGGCTCAGGGGTACTATGGCTACACCTTC	CASSLEGAQGYYGYTF
TRBV28	-	TRBD1	TRBJ1-2	TGTGCCAGCAGTTCCCTAAATTGGGGCAGGGGGAGGCATGGCTACACCTTC	CASSSLNWGRGRHGYTF
TRBV5-1	-	-	TRBJ2-5	TGCGCCAGCGCACATACTAGTTTTCTCGAGACCCAGTACTTC	CASAHTSFLETQYF
TRBV28	-	TRBD1	TRBJ2-7	TGTGCCAGCGGGGACGCGGGGACAGGGGGCTACGAGCAGTACTTC	CASGDAGTGGYEQYF
TRBV9	-	-	TRBJ1-3	TGTGCCAGCAGCGTAGCCGATTACAGAAGCTCTGGAAACACCATATATTTT	CASSVADYRSSGNTIYF
TRBV5-4	-	-	TRBJ2-5	TGTGCCAGCAGCTCCACCCTAGCTCGGGGTCCCCAAGAGACCCAGTACTTC	CASSSTLARGPQETQYF
TRBV5-1	-	-	TRBJ2-1	TGCGCCACCAGAACTTCTAGCGACCCCTCCTACAATGAGCAGTTCTTC	CATRTSSDPSYNEQFF
TRBV4-2	-	-	TRBJ2-7	TGTGCCAGCAGCCAAGATCTTACCTACGAGCAGTACTTC	CASSQDLTYEQYF
TRBV28	once	-	TRBJ1-1	TGTGCCAGCAGTTTATCGGCCGCAGGTATGAACACTGAAGCTTTCTTT	CASSLSAAGMNTEAFF
TRBV27	-	TRBD2	TRBJ2-3	TGTGCCAGCAGAACCTTAGCGGGAGCTTTGACAGATACGCAGTATTTT	CASRTLAGALTDTQYF
TRBV7-8	-	-	TRBJ2-7	TGTGCCAGCAGCTTAGATGGGGGCGCGATCTACGAGCAGTACTTC	CASSLDGGAIYEQYF
TRBV9	-	-	TRBJ2-6	TGTGCCAGCAGCGTAATTCAGTCTGGGGCCAACGTCCTGACTTTC	CASSVIQSGANVLTF
TRBV6-5	-	TRBD1	TRBJ2-7	TGTGCCAGCAGTAACCCCCGGACAGGGTTCTACGAGCAGTACTTC	CASSNPRTGFYEQYF
TRBV5-1	-	-	TRBJ2-1	TGCGCCAGCAGCTTGGGTGCCGGTCCCTACAATGAGCAGTTCTTC	CASSLGAGPYNEQFF
TRBV28	-	-	TRBJ2-3	TGTGCCAGCAGTTACGCAGGGTCAAGGGCAGATACGCAGTATTTT	CASSYAGSRADTQYF
TRBV6-1	-	-	TRBJ1-2	TGTGCCAGCAGTCAGCTCGCAGGGCCGGGCTACACCTTC	CASSQLAGPGYTF
TRBV6-5	-	TRBD1	TRBJ1-2	TGTGCCAGCAGTAAACCGGACAGGGGCTATGGCTACACCTTC	CASSKPDRGYGYTF
TRBV6-1	-	TRBD1	TRBJ1-2	TGTGCCAGCAGTGTGGCCCGGGACAGCTATTTTTTCTATGGCTACACCTTC	CASSVARDSYFFYGYTF
TRBV7-6	-	TRBD1	TRBJ1-1	TGTGCCAGCAGCCAGGGACAGGAGGAAGTGGCTGAAGCTTTCTTT	CASSQGQEEVAEAFF
TRBV11-3	-	-	TRBJ1-1	TGTGCCAGCAGCTTAGAAACGGAGAGGGCTTTCTTT	CASSLETERAFF
TRBV19	-	TRBD1	TRBJ1-5	TGTGCCAGTAGTATAGGGCTCGGACAGGGGTCCAATCAGCCCCAGCATTTT	CASSIGLGQGSNQPQHF
TRBV7-9	-	-	TRBJ1-2	TGTGCCAGCAGCTCGCAGGGAAATGGCTACACCTTC	CASSSQGNGYTF
TRBV11-3	-	-	TRBJ2-5	TGTGCCAGCAGCTTAAGTTGGGGGGGGCCAATTGAGACCCAGTACTTC	CASSLSWGGPIETQYF
TRBV7-9	-	-	TRBJ1-1	TGTGCCAGCAGCTTAGCGGAGACAGCGAACACTGAAGCTTTCTTT	CASSLAETANTEAFF
TRBV9	-	TRBD2	TRBJ2-1	TGTGCCAGCAGCGGGACTAGCGGTACCTACAATGAGCAGTTCTTC	CASSGTSGTYNEQFF
TRBV15	-	-	TRBJ1-1	TGTGCCACCAGCAGAGATCTACAGGGCAACACTGAAGCTTTCTTT	CATSRDLQGNTEAFF